This TCR beta chain came from a study of blood T cell repertoires in COVID-19. For the study at large: From the United States, Italy and Spain came samples of acute and convalescent COVID-19. Sources were T cells, B-cell-depleted T cells, or PBMCs; the material itself was cDNA or gDNA.

CDR1 is MDHEN, CDR2 SYDVKM, per germline. The CDR3 loop spans 13 amino acids. The V gene lost 8 bases and the J gene lost 5 bases, with 13 bases spanning the gap. Source study methods: Amplification from reference gene primers served as the basis for estimated nucleated cell counts. The data were produced by immunoSEQ multiplex PCR, yet TCRdb's version contains in-frame clones alone and is incomplete. Clonal size and the V and J genes are those of that table, whereas D and trimming came from the DNA. The table lists tens of thousands of clones, roughly 84% of them singletons, with less than 15% in the top ten.

This rearrangement joins TRBV28 to TRBJ2-1; tentatively, D is TRBD1 (6 bases). What was sequenced was peripheral blood. The clonotype was recovered from an older woman in a cohort sampled during active COVID-19. CDR3 coding DNA: TGTGCCAGCTCGCGCCAGGGGAACAATGAGCAGTTCTTC. It codes for CASSRQGNNEQFF. Combining the CDR3 with reference TRBV28 and TRBJ2-1 gives the whole variable domain DVKVTQSSRYLVKRTGEKVFLECVQDMDHENMFWYRQDPGLGLRLIYFSYDVKMKEKGDIPEGYSVSREKKERFSLILESASTNQTSMYLCASSRQGNNEQFFGPGTRLTVL.